A selection of T cell receptor beta chains follows, all from one sample in a study of beta chain features in type 1 diabetes. Here immunoSEQ multiplex PCR was the method, and the copy in TCRdb shows in-frame clones only, minus some. The profile shows roughly 150,000 clones, roughly 8% of them singletons. Sequencing input: central memory CD4+ T cells from blood. The receptors here all came from a man in his late teens or twenties with type 1 diabetes. CDR3s include the opening cysteine and the closing phenylalanine or tryptophan. The D gene is left open where the match is weak. Only some rows state a clone size, as once, few, many or a class for expanded clones.

d_call clone_size j_call v_call cdr3_aa cdr3_nt
NA NA TRBJ1-6 TRBV5-1 CASRREQYNSPLHF TGCGCCAGCAGACGGGAACAGTATAATTCACCCCTCCACTTT
NA few TRBJ2-7 TRBV11-2 CASSFDRNSYEQYF TGTGCCAGCAGCTTCGACAGAAACTCCTACGAGCAGTACTTC
TRBD1 many TRBJ2-1 TRBV19 CAASGQGIGEQFF TGTGCCGCCTCGGGACAGGGGATTGGAGAGCAGTTCTTC
NA few TRBJ1-4 TRBV7-2 CASSLESGPSEKLFF TGTGCCAGCAGCTTAGAATCAGGCCCGAGCGAAAAACTGTTTTTT
NA few TRBJ1-5 TRBV5-5 CASTLGPRNQPQHF TGTGCCAGCACCCTAGGCCCCCGGAATCAGCCCCAGCATTTT
TRBD1 NA TRBJ1-2 TRBV9 CASSEGTGGTGNYGYTF TGTGCCAGCAGCGAGGGGACAGGGGGCACTGGGAACTATGGCTACACCTTC
NA NA TRBJ2-7 TRBV28 CASSFRVYEQYF TGTGCCAGCAGTTTTCGTGTTTACGAGCAGTACTTC
TRBD1 NA TRBJ2-7 TRBV5-4 CASSLQRGDSEF TGTGCCAGCAGCTTGCAAAGAGGGGACAGTGAGTTT
NA NA TRBJ2-5 TRBV7-2 CASSFLGTYQETQYF TGTGCCAGCAGCTTCCTCGGGACATACCAAGAGACCCAGTACTTC
NA few TRBJ2-1 TRBV1 CTSSDSGTSGGSYNEQFF TGCACCAGCAGTGACTCCGGGACTAGCGGGGGGTCCTACAATGAGCAGTTCTTC
TRBD1 NA TRBJ2-7 TRBV9 CASSVADRGYEQYF TGTGCCAGCAGCGTAGCCGACAGGGGCTACGAGCAGTACTTC
NA NA TRBJ2-5 TRBV6-5 CASSSQGFQETQYF TGTGCCAGCAGTTCCCAGGGGTTCCAAGAGACCCAGTACTTC
TRBD2 NA TRBJ2-5 TRBV5-4 CATGGGRGGVQETQYF TGTGCCACCGGGGGAGGACGGGGGGGCGTACAAGAGACCCAGTACTTC
NA few TRBJ2-3 TRBV5-1 CASSGDETDTQYF TGCGCCAGCAGCGGAGATGAAACAGATACGCAGTATTTT
TRBD2 NA TRBJ2-5 TRBV5-1 CASSMKPAGGPGETQYF TGCGCCAGCAGCATGAAACCAGCGGGGGGGCCTGGGGAGACCCAGTACTTC
TRBD1 few TRBJ2-1 TRBV5-1 CASSWQDRDEQFF TGCGCCAGCAGCTGGCAAGACAGGGATGAGCAGTTCTTC
NA NA TRBJ2-7 TRBV28 CASSLTGPGTHFSF TGTGCCAGCAGCCTGACCGGACCCGGGACACACTTTAGTTTT
NA few TRBJ1-5 TRBV2 CASSGPEGNQPQHF TGTGCCAGCAGCGGGCCGGAGGGGAATCAGCCCCAGCATTTT
NA NA TRBJ1-1 TRBV18 CASSPGFAPTEAFF TGTGCCAGCTCACCAGGTTTCGCGCCGACTGAAGCTTTCTTT
TRBD1 few TRBJ1-2 TRBV30 CAWTPGTDLSYTF TGTGCCTGGACCCCCGGGACAGATTTGAGCTACACCTTC
NA few TRBJ2-1 TRBV2 CASSERLGDEQFF TGTGCCAGCAGTGAACGTTTAGGGGATGAGCAGTTCTTC
NA few TRBJ1-5 TRBV30 CAWSIRGGGQPQHF TGTGCCTGGAGTATAAGGGGGGGAGGGCAGCCCCAGCATTTT